One sample yielded the 16 T cell receptor beta chains listed below, sequenced in a study of blood T cell repertoires in COVID-19. The method was immunoSEQ multiplex PCR; TCRdb's version includes in-frame clones alone and lacks a portion of them. Of over 150,000 clones in the sample, less than 80% were seen once. The material sequenced was peripheral blood. These receptors all come from a woman aged 50 to 65 with acute or convalescent COVID-19.

J is TRBJ2-3 and V is TRBV5-5, with unresolved D. Trimming cost V 2 bases and J 5 bases, with 9 bases left between them. Germline assignment: CDR1 SGHKS and CDR2 YYEKEE (reference sequence). The CDR3 sequence is 13 residues long. In DNA, the CDR3 is TGTGCCAGCAGCTTTCTGGTTAGAGATACGCAGTATTTT. Translating gives CASSFLVRDTQYF.

The chain carries TRBV7-6 and TRBJ1-1, with 8 bases identical to TRBD1. Germline loops: CDR1 SGHVS, CDR2 FNYEAQ. V trimming: 5 bases; J trimming: 2 bases; junction bases outside the gene matches: 7. The CDR3 consists of 15 residues. The CDR3 reads CASSLGQGVNTEAFF. The DNA of the CDR3 is TGTGCCAGCAGCCTCGGACAGGGAGTCAACACTGAAGCTTTCTTT.

This rearrangement joins TRBV11-2 to TRBJ1-1; TRBD1 is a possible D gene (5 bases). Between the trimmed V and J ends, which lost 3 bases and 1 base, there was a span of 9 bases. The CDR3 is made up of 14 amino acids. Looked up from germline, CDR1 is SGHAT and CDR2 is FQNNGV. The CDR3 region has the DNA TGTGCCAGCAGCTTCCCAGGGTGGAACACTGAAGCTTTCTTT. It translates to CASSFPGWNTEAFF.

The J gene is TRBJ2-7, the V gene TRBV4-1; D may be TRBD1 (5 bases). From germline, CDR1 is MGHRA and CDR2 YSYEKL. There are 14 residues in the CDR3. Trimming removed 6 bases from V and 2 bases from J, with 14 bases in between. The DNA for the CDR3 is TGCGCCAGCAGTCCTTCGACAGCTACCTACGAGCAGTACTTC. Protein sequence: CASSPSTATYEQYF.

The J gene is TRBJ1-1, the V gene TRBV6-6; a possible D gene is TRBD1 (5 bases). CDR1 and CDR2 (germline): MNHNY, SVGAGI (reference sequence). The CDR3 is made up of 13 amino acids. The V gene lost 6 bases and the J gene lost 4 bases, with 12 bases spanning the gap. Here the CDR3 DNA reads TGTGCCAGCAGGCGGGTGGGGGGCACTGAAGCTTTCTTT. Its translation is CASRRVGGTEAFF.

The chain combines TRBV10-1 with TRBJ2-1; D may be TRBD2 (6 bases). CDR3 length: 14 residues. Trimming removed 0 bases at V and 9 bases at J, with 12 bases between. Germline values: CDR1 WNHNN, CDR2 SYGVQD (reference sequence). The CDR3, as DNA: TGCGCCAGCAGTGAGTCGCGGGGCGGAGGTGAGCAGTTCTTC. Residues: CASSESRGGGEQFF.

This chain joins TRBV6-5 and TRBJ2-5; no clear D gene. The ends were cut back, 8 bases at V and 1 base at J, with 5 bases in the middle. Germline lookup yields CDR1 MNHEY and CDR2 SVGAGI. The CDR3 spans 11 residues. For the CDR3, the DNA is TGTGCCAGCCTTCGCCAAGAGACCCAGTACTTC. Translated, it gives CASLRQETQYF.

This chain joins TRBV30 and TRBJ1-3; D is unclear. Germline V gene lookup returns CDR1 GTSNPN and CDR2 SVGIG (reference sequence). Trimming removed 3 bases from V and 5 bases from J, with 8 bases in between. The CDR3 spans 12 residues. The CDR3 reads CAWRASRNTIYF. In DNA, the CDR3 is TGTGCCTGGAGGGCCAGTCGAAACACCATATATTTT.

V and J are TRBV25-1 and TRBJ1-2; tentative D call: TRBD1 (6 bases). Per germline, CDR1 MGHDK and CDR2 SYGVNS. Trimming removed 1 base from V and 4 bases from J, with 16 bases in between. The CDR3 totals 16 residues. The CDR3 sequence is CASSESGPPQGYGYTF. CDR3 nucleotide sequence: TGTGCCAGCAGTGAATCGGGACCCCCACAGGGCTATGGCTACACCTTC.

This clone was counted a few times. The chain combines TRBV7-2 with TRBJ2-3, with 10 bases matching TRBD2. V shed 6 bases and J 9 bases; nucleotides not matched to a gene: 9. Looked up from germline, CDR1 is SGHTA and CDR2 is FQGNSA. This CDR3 has 14 amino acids. CDR3 sequence (DNA): TGTGCCAGCAGTTCATCTAGCGGGGGCATAACGCAGTATTTT. It is translated as CASSSSSGGITQYF.

The rearrangement uses TRBV24-1 and TRBJ1-6; TRBD1 is a possible D gene (5 bases). Germline V lookup: CDR1 KGHDR, CDR2 SFDVKD. Trimming stripped 0 bases from V and 0 bases from J, with 5 bases between. The CDR3 has 16 residues. The CDR3 DNA follows: TGTGCCACCAGTGATTTGCAGGGCTCCTATAATTCACCCCTCCACTTT. This gives the protein CATSDLQGSYNSPLHF.

V usage is TRBV18 and J usage is TRBJ2-1; D might be TRBD2 (6 bases). Trimming took off 0 bases at V and 5 bases at J, with 11 bases between the two ends. The CDR3 is 15 amino acids. Per germline, CDR1 KGHSH and CDR2 LQKENI. The CDR3, as DNA: TGTGCCAGCTCACCACCGGCTAGCGTTCACAATGAGCAGTTCTTC. It yields the protein CASSPPASVHNEQFF. The variable domain in full, with the rest retrieved from reference TRBV18 and TRBJ2-1, is NAGVMQNPRHLVRRRGQEARLRCSPMKGHSHVYWYRQLPEEGLKFMVYLQKENIIDESGMPKERFSAEFPKEGPSILRIQQVVRGDSAAYFCASSPPASVHNEQFFGPGTRLTVL.

V usage is TRBV5-4 and J usage is TRBJ1-1; 12 bases are a match to TRBD1. Trimming cost V 2 bases and J 8 bases; bases outside gene matches: 13. The CDR3 loop spans 17 amino acids. Germline V gene sequence: CDR1 SGHNT, CDR2 YYREEE (reference sequence). The CDR3 region is CASSFGRDRGPPGEAFF. The CDR3 coding sequence is TGTGCCAGCAGCTTTGGGCGGGACAGGGGGCCACCTGGGGAAGCTTTCTTT.

The V gene is TRBV27, the J gene TRBJ1-6, with D possibly matching TRBD1 (5 bases). There are 15 residues in the CDR3. Germline-derived CDR1 and CDR2 are MNHEY and SMNVEV (reference sequence). V lost 7 bases, J lost 7 bases, and 17 bases lay in between. CDR3 nucleotide sequence: TGTGCCAGCACCTTAGACGGGGGGGACAATTCACCCCTCCACTTT. This encodes CASTLDGGDNSPLHF.

This sequence joins TRBV7-2 and TRBJ1-1, with 7 positions matching TRBD1. The ends lost 1 base at V and 6 bases at J; junction bases unmatched: 5. CDR1 and CDR2 from the germline V gene are SGHTA and FQGNSA. The CDR3 runs to 14 residues. CDR3 DNA sequence: TGTGCCAGCAGCTTAGGATCGGACAGGCCTGAAGCTTTCTTT. Protein: CASSLGSDRPEAFF.

This rearrangement joins TRBV5-6 to TRBJ1-1, with D possibly being TRBD1 (6 bases). Per the germline V gene, CDR1 is SGHDT and CDR2 is YYEEEE. V lost 4 bases to trimming and J lost 7 bases, with 17 bases between them. The CDR3 runs to 14 residues. The CDR3 protein is CASSVQGRKSEAFF. The CDR3 DNA is TGTGCCAGCAGCGTACAGGGAAGGAAAAGTGAAGCTTTCTTT.